The clone carrying this T cell receptor (beta chain) was recorded a few times. Its specificity is unknown. The authors produced TCR alpha and TCR beta cDNA libraries with sample barcodes and UMIs by 5'RACE using constant-segment primers. Via MiXCR, TCRdb re-called the 5' RACE reads, giving one row per CDR3 protein. The table records about 180,000 distinct CDR3 sequences, around 15% of them present only once. These data come from a study of T-cell memory formation after mild COVID-19. Trimming cost V 7 bases and J 0 bases, with 15 bases left between them. CDR3 length equals 16 residues. General observations from the study: The pre-infection memory compartment contained some responding clones, suggesting cross-reactive memory joined. Chiefly within CM and EM were the contracting CD4+ clones; CD8+ ones were within EMRA. Clones shrinking from day 15 to 85 showed even CD4/CD8 mixes; later expanders tilted CD4+.

V and J are TRBV12-3 or TRBV12-4 and TRBJ2-2; weak D call: TRBD1 (5 bases). The receptor comes from an adult woman who had mild COVID-19 (a few samples of this study predate the infection). Cell type and time point are not known. Sequenced material: PBMCs or a T cell subset sorted from them (not recorded which). The CDR3 spells CASIPMGLSNTGELFF. In DNA form, the CDR3 reads TGTGCCAGCATCCCTATGGGGCTGTCGAACACCGGGGAGCTGTTTTTT.